The 7 T cell receptor beta chains in this list originate from one sample, sequenced in a study of patients and donors after allogeneic stem cell transplantation. TCRdb re-derived calls from the RT-PCR reads in MiXCR, one entry per CDR3 protein. The sample includes 190,000 or so distinct CDR3 sequences, around 40% seen only once; the top ten take more than 9%. Material: blood, either unsorted or a sorted T cell fraction (not recorded which). These receptors came from a human donor who was either an allogeneic HSCT recipient or a stem cell or donor lymphocyte infusion donor (not recorded which). It is not recorded whose cells these are; they may come from a transplant donor.

V and J are TRBV5-1 and TRBJ1-3; D is perhaps TRBD1 (5 bases). V lost 7 bases, J lost 3 bases, and 14 bases lay in between. CDR1 is SGHRS and CDR2 is YFSETQ in the germline V gene. This CDR3 comprises 14 residues. The CDR3 sequence is CASASGTVGNTIYF. Written as DNA, the CDR3 is TGCGCCAGCGCCTCCGGGACCGTTGGAAACACCATATATTTT.

The rearrangement links TRBV12-3 or TRBV12-4 to TRBJ1-1; 7 bases are shared with TRBD1. The trim removed 6 bases at V and 0 bases at J, leaving 4 bases unmatched. The CDR3 totals 14 residues. CDR3 coding DNA: TGTGCCAGCAGCGTCAGGGGGTTGAACACTGAAGCTTTCTTT. Protein product: CASSVRGLNTEAFF.

The table lists this clonotype with a few counts. The rearrangement joins TRBV5-6 to TRBJ1-1; possible D gene TRBD1, 5 bases. This CDR3 spans 18 amino acids. V was shortened by 3 bases and J by 4 bases, with 25 bases between the two germline ends. Germline CDR1 and CDR2: SGHDT and YYEEEE. The CDR3 loop is CASSSDRDLIRVGTEAFF. In DNA form, the CDR3 reads TGTGCCAGCAGCTCAGACCGGGACTTGATTCGGGTAGGCACTGAAGCTTTCTTT.

The table lists this clonotype with a count of one. The chain uses TRBV7-3 and TRBJ2-1, with D hard to call. The germline CDR1 and CDR2 sequences are SGHTA and FQGTGA. The CDR3 totals 13 residues. V was trimmed by 0 bases and J by 7 bases, leaving 7 bases between them. The DNA for the CDR3 is TGTGCCAGCAGCTTAACCCGAGGTAATGAGCAGTTCTTC. This encodes CASSLTRGNEQFF.

V and J are TRBV5-1 and TRBJ2-1; 8 nucleotides line up with TRBD1. V dropped 2 bases and J dropped 16; count of bases not matched to a gene: 5. The CDR3 is made up of 11 amino acids. Per germline, CDR1 SGHRS and CDR2 YFSETQ. CDR3 loop: CASSFGQGHFF. The DNA for the CDR3 is TGCGCCAGCAGCTTCGGACAGGGTCATTTCTTC.

This clonotype was observed a few times. The chain links TRBV7-9 to TRBJ1-3; no firm D call. This CDR3 has 17 amino acids. Germline lookup yields CDR1 SEHNR and CDR2 FQNEAQ (reference sequence). Trimming left V 5 bases short and J 0 bases short, with 17 bases between. The CDR3 loop is CASSPHSPGSSGNTIYF. In DNA, the CDR3 is TGTGCCAGCAGCCCTCACTCCCCGGGGAGCTCTGGAAACACCATATATTTT.

The V gene is TRBV29-1, the J gene TRBJ2-2; maybe TRBD1 (6 bases). Germline values: CDR1 SQVTM, CDR2 ANQGSEA. The CDR3 sequence is 14 residues long. The ends were cut back, 7 bases at V and 4 bases at J, with 16 bases in the middle. CDR3 nucleotide sequence: TGCAGCGCCTGGACAGTCCTGGGCACCGGGGAGCTGTTTTTT. This codes for CSAWTVLGTGELFF.